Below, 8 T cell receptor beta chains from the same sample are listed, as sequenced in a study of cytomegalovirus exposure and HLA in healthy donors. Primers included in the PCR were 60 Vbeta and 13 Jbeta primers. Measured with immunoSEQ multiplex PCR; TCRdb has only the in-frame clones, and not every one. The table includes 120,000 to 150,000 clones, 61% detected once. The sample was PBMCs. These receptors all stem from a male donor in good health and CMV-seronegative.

The chain's CDR3 is CASSLLGAGQETQYF. Here the CDR3 DNA reads TGTGCCAGCAGCCTCCTTGGGGCAGGGCAAGAGACCCAGTACTTC. The chain is built from TRBV21-1 and TRBJ2-5; the tabulated D call, TRBD1, remains unverified against the DNA. TRBV21-1 is listed as a pseudogene. CDR3 size: 15 residues.

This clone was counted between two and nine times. CDR3 region: CASSLDGSSYNSPLHF. The CDR3 DNA is TGTGCCAGCAGTTTAGACGGGAGCTCCTATAATTCACCCCTCCACTTT. This chain links TRBV6-6 with TRBJ1-6, with no clear D. This CDR3 region has 16 residues. Germline loops: CDR1 MNHNY, CDR2 SVGAGI (reference sequence). The germline V and J ends were trimmed by 4 bases and 0 bases, with 10 bases remaining between them.

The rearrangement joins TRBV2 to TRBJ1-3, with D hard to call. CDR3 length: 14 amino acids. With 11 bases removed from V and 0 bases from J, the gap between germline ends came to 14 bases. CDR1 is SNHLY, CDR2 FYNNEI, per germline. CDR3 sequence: CAGTNFISGNTIYF. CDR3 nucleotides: TGTGCCGGTACCAACTTCATCTCTGGAAACACCATATATTTT.

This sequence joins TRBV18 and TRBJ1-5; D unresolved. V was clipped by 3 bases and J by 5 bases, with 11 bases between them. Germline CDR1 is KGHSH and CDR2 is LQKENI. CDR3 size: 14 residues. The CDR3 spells CASSPAGEYQPQHF. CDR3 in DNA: TGTGCCAGCTCACCGGCGGGAGAGTATCAGCCCCAGCATTTT.

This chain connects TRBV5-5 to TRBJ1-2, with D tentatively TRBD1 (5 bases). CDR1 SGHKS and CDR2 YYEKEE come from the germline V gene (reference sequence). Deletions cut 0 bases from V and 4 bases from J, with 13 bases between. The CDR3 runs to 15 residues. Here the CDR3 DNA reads TGTGCCAGCAGCTTGGCGGGGGAGGGATTCTATGGCTACACCTTC. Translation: CASSLAGEGFYGYTF.

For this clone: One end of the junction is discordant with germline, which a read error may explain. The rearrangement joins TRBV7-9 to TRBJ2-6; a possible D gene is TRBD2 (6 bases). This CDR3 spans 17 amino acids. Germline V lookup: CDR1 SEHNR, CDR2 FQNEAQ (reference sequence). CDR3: CSSSLTGLSSGANVLTF. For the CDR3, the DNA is TGTTCCAGCAGCCTCACGGGACTTAGCTCTGGGGCCAACGTCCTGACTTTC.

This CDR3 is CASSLGLAGSTGELFF. The CDR3 DNA is TGTGCCAGCAGCTTAGGGCTAGCGGGGAGCACCGGGGAGCTGTTTTTT. This chain joins TRBV7-3 and TRBJ2-2, with 9 bases identical to TRBD2. CDR3 size: 16 residues. Germline assignment: CDR1 SGHTA and CDR2 FQGTGA. The V gene end was trimmed by 2 bases and the J gene end by 4 bases; junction bases not matched to a gene: 5.

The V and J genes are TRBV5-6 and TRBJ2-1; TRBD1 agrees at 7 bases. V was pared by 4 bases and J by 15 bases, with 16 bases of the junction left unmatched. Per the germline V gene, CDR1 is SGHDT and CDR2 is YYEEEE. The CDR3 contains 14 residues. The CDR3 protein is CASSPILERGPGFF. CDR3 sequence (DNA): TGTGCCAGCAGCCCTATCCTCGAAAGGGGGCCGGGGTTCTTC.